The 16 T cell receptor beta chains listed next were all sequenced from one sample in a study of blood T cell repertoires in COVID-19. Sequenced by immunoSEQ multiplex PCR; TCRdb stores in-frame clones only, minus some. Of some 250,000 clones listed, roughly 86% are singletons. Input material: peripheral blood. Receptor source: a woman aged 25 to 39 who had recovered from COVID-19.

The CDR3 DNA sequence: TGTGCCAGCAGCTTCCTCGCAGGGGGTAATGAAAAACTGTTTTTT. Protein product: CASSFLAGGNEKLFF. V is TRBV5-4 and J is TRBJ1-4, with 7 bases identical to TRBD1. Germline values: CDR1 SGHNT, CDR2 YYREEE (reference sequence). After removal of 2 bases from V and 4 bases from J, the junction contained 5 bases not matched to a gene. This CDR3 has 15 residues.

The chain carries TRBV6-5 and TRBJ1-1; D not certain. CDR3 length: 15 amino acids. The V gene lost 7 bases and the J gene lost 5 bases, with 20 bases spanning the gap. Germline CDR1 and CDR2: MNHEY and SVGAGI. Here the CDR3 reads CASNYERGWVTEAFF. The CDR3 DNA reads TGTGCCAGCAACTACGAACGGGGTTGGGTAACTGAAGCTTTCTTT.

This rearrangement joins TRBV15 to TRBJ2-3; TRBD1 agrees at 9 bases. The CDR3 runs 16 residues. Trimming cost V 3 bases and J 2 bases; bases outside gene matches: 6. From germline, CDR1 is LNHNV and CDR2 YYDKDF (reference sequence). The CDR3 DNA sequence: TGTGCCACCAGCAGGACGGACAGGGGTTCCACAGATACGCAGTATTTT. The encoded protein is CATSRTDRGSTDTQYF.

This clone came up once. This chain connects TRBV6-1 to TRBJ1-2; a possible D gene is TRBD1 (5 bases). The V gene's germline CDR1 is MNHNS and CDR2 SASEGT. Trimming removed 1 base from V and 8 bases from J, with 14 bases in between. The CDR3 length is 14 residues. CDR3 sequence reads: CASSEGGAIRGYTF. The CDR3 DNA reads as TGTGCCAGCAGTGAAGGTGGGGCGATACGGGGCTACACCTTC.

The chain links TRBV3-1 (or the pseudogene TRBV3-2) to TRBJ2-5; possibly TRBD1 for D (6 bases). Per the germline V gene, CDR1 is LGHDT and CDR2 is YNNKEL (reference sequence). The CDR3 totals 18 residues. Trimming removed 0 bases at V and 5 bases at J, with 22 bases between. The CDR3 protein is CASSQDVRDILEWETQYF. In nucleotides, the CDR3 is TGTGCCAGCAGCCAAGATGTTCGGGACATCCTGGAGTGGGAGACCCAGTACTTC.

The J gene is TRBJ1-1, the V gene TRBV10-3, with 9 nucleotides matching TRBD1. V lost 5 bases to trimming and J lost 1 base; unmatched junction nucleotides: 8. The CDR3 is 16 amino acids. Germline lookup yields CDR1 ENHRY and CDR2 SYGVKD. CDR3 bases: TGTGCCATCAGTCTAACCGGGACAGGGTGGAACACTGAAGCTTTCTTT. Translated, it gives CAISLTGTGWNTEAFF.

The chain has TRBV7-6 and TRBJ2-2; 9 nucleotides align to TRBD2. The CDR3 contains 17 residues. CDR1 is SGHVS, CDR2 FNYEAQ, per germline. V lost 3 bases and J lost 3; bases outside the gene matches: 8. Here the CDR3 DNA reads TGTGCCAGCAGCTTTTTTCCGCGGGGGGGACACACCGGGGAGCTGTTTTTT. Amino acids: CASSFFPRGGHTGELFF.

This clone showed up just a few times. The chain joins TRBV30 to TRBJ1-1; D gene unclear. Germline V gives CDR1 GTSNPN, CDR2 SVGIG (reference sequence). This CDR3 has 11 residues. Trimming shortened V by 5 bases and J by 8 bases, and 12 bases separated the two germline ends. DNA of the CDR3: TGTGCCTGGGGCGACGGAGGCGAAGCTTTCTTT. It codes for CAWGDGGEAFF.

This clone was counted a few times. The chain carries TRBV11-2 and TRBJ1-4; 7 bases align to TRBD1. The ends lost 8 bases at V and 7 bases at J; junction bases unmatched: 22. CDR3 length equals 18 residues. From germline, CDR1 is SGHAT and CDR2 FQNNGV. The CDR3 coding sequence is TGTGCCAGCGGGACAGAGACGACGATAGCGGGGGGAGGTGAAAAACTGTTTTTT. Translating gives CASGTETTIAGGGEKLFF. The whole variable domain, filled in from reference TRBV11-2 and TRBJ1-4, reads EAGVAQSPRYKIIEKRQSVAFWCNPISGHATLYWYQQILGQGPKLLIQFQNNGVVDDSQLPKDRFSAERLKGVDSTLKIQPAKLEDSAVYLCASGTETTIAGGGEKLFFGSGTQLSVL.

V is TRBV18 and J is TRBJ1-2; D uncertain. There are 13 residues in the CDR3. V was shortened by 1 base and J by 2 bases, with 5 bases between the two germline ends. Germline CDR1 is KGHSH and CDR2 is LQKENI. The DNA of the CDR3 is TGTGCCAGCTCACCACTCGGGAACTATGGCTACACCTTC. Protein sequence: CASSPLGNYGYTF.

In DNA form, the CDR3 reads TGTGCCAGCAGGCTGACAGGGCAGAATTCACCCCTCCACTTT. Protein: CASRLTGQNSPLHF. The genes are TRBV6-5 and TRBJ1-6; TRBD1 agrees at 7 bases. Trimming took 6 bases from V and 7 from J; bases not matched to a gene: 6. CDR3 size: 14 residues. Germline-derived CDR1 and CDR2 are MNHEY and SVGAGI.

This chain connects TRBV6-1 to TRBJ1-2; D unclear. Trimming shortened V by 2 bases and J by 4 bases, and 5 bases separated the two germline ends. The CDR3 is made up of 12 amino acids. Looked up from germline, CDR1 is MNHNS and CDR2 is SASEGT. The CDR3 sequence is CASSELSYGYTF. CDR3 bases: TGTGCCAGCAGTGAACTCTCCTATGGCTACACCTTC.

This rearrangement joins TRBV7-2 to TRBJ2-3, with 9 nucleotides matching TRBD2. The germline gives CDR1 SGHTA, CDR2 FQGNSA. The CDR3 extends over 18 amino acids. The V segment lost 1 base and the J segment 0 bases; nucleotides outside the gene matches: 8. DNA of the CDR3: TGTGCCAGCAGCTTAGGATCCAGCGGGGGGCCTAGCACAGATACGCAGTATTTT. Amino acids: CASSLGSSGGPSTDTQYF.

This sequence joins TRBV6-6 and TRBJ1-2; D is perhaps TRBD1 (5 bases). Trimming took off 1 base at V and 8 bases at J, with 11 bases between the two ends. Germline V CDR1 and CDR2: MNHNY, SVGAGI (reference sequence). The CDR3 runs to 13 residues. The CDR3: CASSYWGESGYTF. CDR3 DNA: TGTGCCAGCAGTTACTGGGGCGAGAGCGGCTACACCTTC.

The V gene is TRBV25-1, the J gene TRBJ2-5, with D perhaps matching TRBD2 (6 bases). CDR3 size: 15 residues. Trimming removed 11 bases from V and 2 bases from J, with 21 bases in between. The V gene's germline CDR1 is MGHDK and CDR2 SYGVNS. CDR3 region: CASSKRGTPQETQYF. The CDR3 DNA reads TGTGCCTCTTCTAAGAGAGGGACTCCTCAAGAGACCCAGTACTTC.

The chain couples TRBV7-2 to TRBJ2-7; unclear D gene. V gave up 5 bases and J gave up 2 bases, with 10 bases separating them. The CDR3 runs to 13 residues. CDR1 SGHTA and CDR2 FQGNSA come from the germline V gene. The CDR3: CASSQQITYEQYF. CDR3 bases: TGTGCCAGCAGCCAACAGATAACCTACGAGCAGTACTTC.